Below are 28 T cell receptor beta chains sequenced from a single sample in a study of CD8+ T cells in alopecia areata. RNA extraction was followed by reverse transcription into cDNA, which acted as the sequencing template. Clones were read by immunoSEQ multiplex PCR, and TCRdb kept only the in-frame ones, dropping some. This table has around 140,000 clones, about 51% appearing once. The material was CD4+ T cells sorted from blood, obtained at week 0. Every receptor here comes from a human donor with alopecia areata.

This clone turned up a few times. The chain couples TRBV28 to TRBJ1-1; D call uncertain. The CDR3 has 12 amino acids. The germline gives CDR1 MDHEN, CDR2 SYDVKM. CDR3 sequence reads: CVTIGRWTEAFF. The CDR3 nucleotides read TGTGTAACGATCGGACGTTGGACTGAAGCTTTCTTT.

The rearrangement uses TRBV4-1 and TRBJ2-5, with TRBD2 identical over 12 bases. This CDR3 has 16 residues. V gave up 1 base and J gave up 4 bases; unmatched junction bases: 4. Germline V CDR1 and CDR2: MGHRA, YSYEKL. This CDR3 is CASSQGLAGVGETQYF. CDR3 in DNA: TGCGCCAGCAGCCAAGGACTAGCGGGAGTGGGAGAGACCCAGTACTTC.

This clone was counted a few times. The chain links TRBV5-1 to TRBJ2-2; D gene uncertain. With 0 bases removed from V and 0 bases from J, the gap between germline ends came to 3 bases. The CDR3 has 14 residues. Germline-derived CDR1 and CDR2 are SGHRS and YFSETQ. The DNA of the CDR3 is TGCGCCAGCAGCTTGGTTTCGAACACCGGGGAGCTGTTTTTT. Translation: CASSLVSNTGELFF.

This clone has just a few counts. The chain carries TRBV30 and TRBJ1-2, with D uncertain. The CDR3 covers 12 residues. Germline loops: CDR1 GTSNPN, CDR2 SVGIG (reference sequence). Between the trimmed V and J ends, which lost 2 bases and 7 bases, there was a span of 11 bases. The CDR3 loop is CAWSTVSSGYTF. The DNA of the CDR3 is TGTGCCTGGAGTACGGTTTCGTCTGGCTACACCTTC.

The chain has TRBV7-2 and TRBJ2-7; 8 nucleotides agree with TRBD2. The germline CDR1 and CDR2 sequences are SGHTA and FQGNSA. J was trimmed by 7 bases and V by 4 bases; bases with no gene match: 3. This CDR3 has 12 amino acids. The chain's CDR3 is CASSYLAGEQYF. CDR3 bases: TGTGCCAGCAGCTACTTAGCGGGAGAGCAGTACTTC.

This clone was found once. The gene calls are TRBV29-1 and TRBJ2-3; 7 positions agree with TRBD1. The V segment lost 7 bases and the J segment 4 bases; nucleotides outside the gene matches: 14. The CDR3 spans 15 residues. CDR1 is SQVTM, CDR2 ANQGSEA, per germline. CDR3 protein: CSAETGDGDADTQYF. The CDR3 bases are TGCAGCGCGGAAACAGGGGATGGTGATGCAGATACGCAGTATTTT.

V gene TRBV29-1 combines with J gene TRBJ2-3; D tentatively fits TRBD1 or TRBD2 (6 bases each). CDR1 SQVTM and CDR2 ANQGSEA come from the germline V gene. The CDR3 is 12 amino acids. Trimming removed 8 bases from V and 5 bases from J, with 14 bases in between. CDR3 amino acids: CSSLGGGDTQYF. The CDR3 nucleotides are TGCAGCTCTCTAGGAGGGGGAGATACGCAGTATTTT.

The rearrangement links TRBV2 to TRBJ2-7; 14 bases map to TRBD2. After removal of 8 bases from V and 12 bases from J, the junction contained 9 bases not matched to a gene. The CDR3 is 13 residues long. The germline V gene has CDR1 SNHLY and CDR2 FYNNEI. The CDR3 coding sequence is TGTGCCAGCCGAGAAGGGACTAGCGGGAGTCTGTACTTC. As protein: CASREGTSGSLYF.

The chain is built from TRBV19 and TRBJ1-5; TRBD1 matches 9 bases. CDR1 is LNHDA, CDR2 SQIVND, per germline (reference sequence). This CDR3 has 17 residues. J gave up 3 bases and V 5 bases, and 11 bases lay outside the gene matches. The chain's CDR3 is CASSPTRTGVNNQPQHF. The CDR3 region has the DNA TGTGCCAGTAGTCCTACCCGGACAGGGGTCAACAATCAGCCCCAGCATTTT.

The V call is TRBV19, the J call TRBJ1-3, with TRBD1 matching over 8 bases. The CDR3 loop spans 14 amino acids. Germline assignment: CDR1 LNHDA and CDR2 SQIVND (reference sequence). V dropped 7 bases and J dropped 2; count of bases not matched to a gene: 4. CDR3: CASTSQGAGNTIYF. The CDR3 nucleotides are TGTGCCAGTACCTCACAGGGGGCTGGAAACACCATATATTTT. Supplemented by reference TRBV19 and TRBJ1-3, the full variable domain reads DGGITQSPKYLFRKEGQNVTLSCEQNLNHDAMYWYRQDPGQGLRLIYYSQIVNDFQKGDIAEGYSVSREKKESFPLTVTSAQKNPTAFYLCASTSQGAGNTIYFGEGSWLTVV.

The chain has TRBV7-3 and TRBJ2-3; D is undetermined. Trimming cost V 5 bases and J 4 bases, with 13 bases left between them. The CDR3 contains 14 residues. In germline, CDR1 is SGHTA, CDR2 FQGTGA. CDR3 coding DNA: TGTGCCAGCAGCCCAGTCTTAAGCCCAGATACGCAGTATTTT. Encoded protein: CASSPVLSPDTQYF.

V is TRBV25-1 and J is TRBJ2-2, with TRBD1 identical over 9 bases. The V gene end was trimmed by 3 bases and the J gene end by 5 bases; junction bases not matched to a gene: 7. Germline V gives CDR1 MGHDK, CDR2 SYGVNS. This CDR3 has 16 residues. CDR3 DNA sequence: TGTGCCAGCAGTGATAAAGGGACAGGGAGAACCGGGGAGCTGTTTTTT. As protein: CASSDKGTGRTGELFF.

This clone was detected a few times. This chain uses TRBV18 with TRBJ2-3; TRBD1 matches 9 bases. With V trimmed by 5 bases and J by 6 bases, 6 bases remained unmatched. Germline V gene sequence: CDR1 KGHSH, CDR2 LQKENI. The CDR3 sequence is 14 residues long. Here the CDR3 reads CASSTDRGADTQYF. The CDR3 region has the DNA TGTGCCAGCTCAACAGACAGGGGGGCCGATACGCAGTATTTT.

CDR3 sequence: CSVAIGTNQPQHF. The CDR3 coding sequence is TGCAGCGTTGCCATCGGGACGAATCAGCCCCAGCATTTT. The chain couples TRBV29-1 to TRBJ1-5, with a weak D call TRBD1 (5 bases). Germline V gene sequence: CDR1 SQVTM, CDR2 ANQGSEA. The CDR3 totals 13 residues. The V gene lost 4 bases and the J gene lost 4 bases, with 11 bases spanning the gap.

In its sample, this clone was seen a few times. The CDR3 bases are TGTGCCAGCAGTCGAGGGGATCTAGATCGCAATGAGCAGTTCTTC. It yields the protein CASSRGDLDRNEQFF. V usage is TRBV25-1 and J usage is TRBJ2-1, with D possibly being TRBD1 or TRBD2 (5 bases each). Germline lookup yields CDR1 MGHDK and CDR2 SYGVNS. Trimming cost V 5 bases and J 6 bases, with 17 bases left between them. The CDR3 totals 15 residues.

The rearrangement links TRBV25-1 to TRBJ2-7; D gene unclear. The CDR3 sequence is 14 residues long. The germline CDR1 and CDR2 sequences are MGHDK and SYGVNS. Deletions cut 4 bases from V and 0 bases from J, with 10 bases between. CDR3 bases: TGTGCCAGCAGTGGGACGCAGAGCTCCTACGAGCAGTACTTC. Protein sequence: CASSGTQSSYEQYF.

The rearrangement links TRBV30 to TRBJ1-5; D is unclear. CDR3 length: 13 amino acids. CDR1 and CDR2 from the germline V gene are GTSNPN and SVGIG (reference sequence). The V end lost 1 base, the J end lost 7 bases, and 11 bases lay between the germline ends. The CDR3 sequence is CAWSARDRQPQHF. In DNA form, the CDR3 reads TGTGCCTGGAGTGCAAGGGATCGGCAGCCCCAGCATTTT.

This sequence joins TRBV5-4 and TRBJ2-4; a possible D gene is TRBD2 (7 bases). The germline CDR1 and CDR2 sequences are SGHNT and YYREEE (reference sequence). The CDR3 is 15 residues long. Trimming shortened V by 4 bases and J by 6 bases, and 17 bases separated the two germline ends. The CDR3 bases are TGTGCCAGCAGCCCCAGCGGGACACGGGGAAACATTCAGTACTTC. Translated, it gives CASSPSGTRGNIQYF.

This clone was detected only once. The chain uses TRBV6-5 and TRBJ1-1; D is possibly TRBD1 (5 bases). The germline CDR1 and CDR2 sequences are MNHEY and SVGAGI. This CDR3 is 15 amino acids long. Trimming took off 8 bases at V and 0 bases at J, with 16 bases between the two ends. Here the CDR3 reads CASGPRQNMNTEAFF. In nucleotides, the CDR3 is TGTGCCAGCGGCCCGAGACAGAATATGAACACTGAAGCTTTCTTT.

The V and J genes are TRBV29-1 and TRBJ1-1; possible D gene TRBD1, 6 bases. Germline V lookup: CDR1 SQVTM, CDR2 ANQGSEA. The CDR3 is 12 amino acids. With 4 bases removed from V and 3 bases from J, the gap between germline ends came to 9 bases. The CDR3 region is CSVGRGDTEAFF. The CDR3 DNA sequence: TGCAGCGTTGGCAGGGGAGACACTGAAGCTTTCTTT.

This chain links TRBV19 with TRBJ2-1, with D maybe TRBD2 (6 bases). The V end lost 6 bases, the J end lost 9 bases, and 18 bases lay between the germline ends. The CDR3 runs to 14 residues. CDR1 LNHDA and CDR2 SQIVND come from the germline V gene (reference sequence). CDR3: CASSPTGTSTEQFF. CDR3 coding DNA: TGTGCCAGTAGCCCAACCGGGACTTCGACTGAGCAGTTCTTC.

This chain connects TRBV5-1 to TRBJ2-5; 11 bases match TRBD2. V was pared by 3 bases and J by 4 bases, with 8 bases of the junction left unmatched. The germline gives CDR1 SGHRS, CDR2 YFSETQ. CDR3 length: 16 residues. CDR3 sequence (DNA): TGCGCCAGCAGCTCGGACACCGGGACTAGCGGAGAGACCCAGTACTTC. Amino acids: CASSSDTGTSGETQYF.

The chain joins TRBV29-1 to TRBJ2-3; D not certain. Trimming left V 5 bases short and J 0 bases short, with 9 bases between. There are 13 residues in the CDR3. CDR1 is SQVTM, CDR2 ANQGSEA, per germline. The CDR3 DNA follows: TGCAGCGTTCGCGGAGCGAGCACAGATACGCAGTATTTT. Protein product: CSVRGASTDTQYF.

The chain combines TRBV29-1 with TRBJ2-2, with D possibly TRBD2 on 6 matching bases. The CDR3 runs 14 residues. Germline CDR1 and CDR2: SQVTM and ANQGSEA. Trimming left V 6 bases short and J 2 bases short, with 13 bases between. CDR3 in amino acids: CSVNTSPNTGELFF. In nucleotides, the CDR3 is TGCAGCGTCAACACTAGCCCTAACACCGGGGAGCTGTTTTTT.

This clone was picked up a small number of times. The chain carries TRBV30 and TRBJ2-2, with TRBD1 identical over 9 bases. Trimming removed 5 bases from V and 6 bases from J; junction bases left unmatched: 10. This CDR3 is built from 15 residues. Germline V gives CDR1 GTSNPN, CDR2 SVGIG (reference sequence). CDR3 sequence: CAWGDRAVRAGELFF. The CDR3 coding sequence is TGTGCCTGGGGGGACAGGGCAGTCCGCGCCGGGGAGCTGTTTTTT.

This clone was observed a few times. The chain employs TRBV29-1 and TRBJ1-1; no firm D call. Per the germline V gene, CDR1 is SQVTM and CDR2 is ANQGSEA. This CDR3 spans 12 amino acids. The ends were cut back, 4 bases at V and 1 base at J, with 7 bases in the middle. CDR3 residues: CSVGRKNTEAFF. The CDR3 DNA sequence: TGCAGCGTTGGACGGAAGAACACTGAAGCTTTCTTT.

The chain is built from TRBV2 and TRBJ1-4; weak D call: TRBD1 (5 bases). Germline V gene lookup returns CDR1 SNHLY and CDR2 FYNNEI. The CDR3 runs to 13 residues. The CDR3 DNA reads as TGTGGGGCGAGGGGAGCGCCTAATGAAAAACTGTTTTTT. Its protein product is CGARGAPNEKLFF.

This rearrangement joins TRBV4-3 to TRBJ2-3; maybe TRBD1 (6 bases). Looked up from germline, CDR1 is LGHNA and CDR2 is YSLEER. The length of the CDR3 is 16 residues. Deletions cut 1 base from V and 1 base from J, with 12 bases between. The DNA of the CDR3 is TGCGCCAGCAGCCAAGGGGGGCGGTCTCGCACAGATACGCAGTATTTT. This gives the protein CASSQGGRSRTDTQYF.